The 22 T cell receptor beta chains below come from one sample, sequenced in a study of T cells in localized non-small cell lung cancer. Method: immunoSEQ multiplex PCR; TCRdb's copy keeps in-frame clones and lacks some. This sample has around 83,000 clones, with about 78% found just once. Sample: PBMCs, taken before any cancer treatment. The receptor source for this set is a man aged 40 to 70 with stage II squamous cell lung carcinoma.

The genes are TRBV30 and TRBJ2-1; D is uncertain. CDR1 and CDR2 (germline): GTSNPN, SVGIG (reference sequence). CDR3 length: 16 residues. Deletions cut 2 bases from V and 2 bases from J, with 16 bases between. In nucleotides, the CDR3 is TGTGCCTGGAGTTCCCTTCGCGGAGCTACCTACAATGAGCAGTTCTTC. It translates to CAWSSLRGATYNEQFF.

This chain links TRBV20-1 with TRBJ2-7; D gene ambiguous. V lost 1 base and J 4 bases, leaving 5 bases between the germline ends. The CDR3 totals 11 residues. CDR1 is DFQATT, CDR2 SNEGSKA, per germline (reference sequence). CDR3 residues: CSARVDYEQYF. The CDR3 nucleotides read TGCAGTGCTAGAGTCGATTACGAGCAGTACTTC.

The sample holds many counts of this clone. The chain recombines TRBV7-9 with TRBJ1-1; D remains ambiguous. Germline CDR1 reads SEHNR; CDR2 reads FQNEAQ (reference sequence). The ends were cut back, 6 bases at V and 1 base at J, with 9 bases in the middle. The length of the CDR3 is 13 residues. The CDR3: CASSPDGNTEAFF. DNA of the CDR3: TGTGCCAGCAGTCCTGACGGGAACACTGAAGCTTTCTTT.

The V call is TRBV7-8, the J call TRBJ2-1; possibly TRBD2 for D (6 bases). Germline V gene data show CDR1 as SGHVS and CDR2 as FQNEAQ. There are 15 residues in the CDR3. Trimming stripped 4 bases from V and 2 bases from J, with 12 bases between. The CDR3 reads CASSSLRGTYNEQFF. The CDR3 DNA follows: TGTGCCAGCAGCTCTCTCCGGGGGACCTACAATGAGCAGTTCTTC.

This clone was seen a handful of times. The chain couples TRBV28 to TRBJ2-2; D uncertain. Trimming took 7 bases from V and 4 from J, leaving 16 bases between them. The germline V gene encodes CDR1 MDHEN and CDR2 SYDVKM. The CDR3 is 15 amino acids. As DNA, the CDR3 is TGTGCCAGCACCCCAGAGTCACGGCCCACCGGGGAGCTGTTTTTT. This translates into CASTPESRPTGELFF.

CDR3 amino acids: CASSGRVGNEQFF. CDR3 coding DNA: TGTGCCAGCAGCGGGAGAGTTGGGAATGAGCAGTTCTTC. The chain links TRBV28 to TRBJ2-1, with D tentatively TRBD2 (6 bases). The CDR3 consists of 13 residues. Trimming took off 6 bases at V and 7 bases at J, with 13 bases between the two ends. CDR1 is MDHEN and CDR2 is SYDVKM in the germline V gene.

The chain uses TRBV19 and TRBJ1-4; 7 bases line up with TRBD1. The CDR3 has 15 residues. Germline CDR1 and CDR2: LNHDA and SQIVND (reference sequence). J was trimmed by 9 bases and V by 5 bases; bases with no gene match: 12. This CDR3 reads CASSAPGQRGKKLFF. Here the CDR3 DNA reads TGTGCCAGTAGTGCACCGGGACAGCGGGGAAAAAAACTGTTTTTT.

This rearrangement joins TRBV29-1 to TRBJ2-5; D tentatively fits TRBD1 or TRBD2 (5 bases each). The CDR3 contains 13 residues. V was trimmed by 6 bases and J by 1 base, leaving 12 bases between them. Looked up from germline, CDR1 is SQVTM and CDR2 is ANQGSEA. The CDR3 is CSVRVGGQETQYF. The DNA for the CDR3 is TGCAGCGTGCGCGTTGGGGGCCAAGAGACCCAGTACTTC. Based on the CDR3 plus reference TRBV29-1 and TRBJ2-5, the full variable domain is SAVISQKPSRDICQRGTSLTIQCQVDSQVTMMFWYRQQPGQSLTLIATANQGSEATYESGFVIDKFPISRPNLTFSTLTVSNMSPEDSSIYLCSVRVGGQETQYFGPGTRLLVL.

This rearrangement joins TRBV27 to TRBJ1-2, with TRBD1 matching 11 bases. V shed 4 bases and J 8 bases; nucleotides not matched to a gene: 3. Per the germline V gene, CDR1 is MNHEY and CDR2 is SMNVEV (reference sequence). CDR3 length equals 13 residues. This chain's CDR3 is CASSWTGGLGYTF. The CDR3 DNA is TGTGCCAGCAGTTGGACAGGGGGCCTGGGCTACACCTTC.

The rearrangement joins TRBV19 to TRBJ1-5; D possibly corresponds to TRBD1 (5 bases). Germline V gene sequence: CDR1 LNHDA, CDR2 SQIVND (reference sequence). The CDR3 is 14 amino acids. Trimming removed 3 bases from V and 8 bases from J, with 14 bases in between. Written as DNA, the CDR3 is TGTGCCAGTAGTATCGGGTCTGGGGGTAAGCCCCAGCATTTT. Translation: CASSIGSGGKPQHF.

This chain links TRBV11-2 with TRBJ2-3, with D perhaps matching TRBD1 (5 bases). Trimming took 1 base from V and 0 from J, leaving 8 bases between them. Germline V gives CDR1 SGHAT, CDR2 FQNNGV. The CDR3 spans 15 residues. The CDR3 reads CASSLGTPSTDTQYF. In nucleotides, the CDR3 is TGTGCCAGCAGCTTAGGGACACCGAGCACAGATACGCAGTATTTT.

The chain is built from TRBV6-5 and TRBJ2-7; the D gene could be TRBD1 or TRBD2 (7 bases each). This CDR3 has 14 amino acids. Germline assignment: CDR1 MNHEY and CDR2 SVGAGI. V lost 4 bases and J lost 7, with 17 bases in between. The CDR3 here is CASSLAGGASEQYF. CDR3 in DNA: TGTGCCAGCAGTTTGGCAGGGGGGGCAAGTGAGCAGTACTTC.

CDR3 residues: CASSLSGRGAEYNEQFF. DNA of the CDR3: TGTGCCAGCAGTTTATCGGGGCGGGGGGCCGAATACAATGAGCAGTTCTTC. This rearrangement joins TRBV27 to TRBJ2-1; 8 bases line up with TRBD2. The length of the CDR3 is 17 residues. Per the germline V gene, CDR1 is MNHEY and CDR2 is SMNVEV (reference sequence). The J segment lost 4 bases and the V segment lost 0 bases, leaving 8 bases of the junction unmatched.

This clone was seen once. This chain uses TRBV5-8 with TRBJ2-2; 7 bases line up with TRBD1. V was clipped by 7 bases and J by 3 bases; unmatched bases: 6. The CDR3 is 14 residues long. Germline-derived CDR1 and CDR2 are SGHTS and YDEGEE. CDR3 in amino acids: CASLQGPYTGELFF. The CDR3 region has the DNA TGTGCCAGCCTACAGGGGCCTTACACCGGGGAGCTGTTTTTT.

The rearrangement joins TRBV19 to TRBJ2-3, with 7 bases that match TRBD2. CDR1 and CDR2 from the germline V gene are LNHDA and SQIVND (reference sequence). The CDR3 has 14 amino acids. V lost 7 bases and J lost 6; bases outside the gene matches: 10. The CDR3 bases are TGTGCCAGTACCAATGGGGGGGGAACTGATACGCAGTATTTT. Translating gives CASTNGGGTDTQYF.

The CDR3 DNA is TGTGCCAGCAGTTACAAGGGGACGTACACTGAAGCTTTCTTT. It codes for CASSYKGTYTEAFF. The rearrangement joins TRBV6-6 to TRBJ1-1; TRBD1 is a possible D gene (5 bases). Trimming took 2 bases from V and 3 from J, leaving 10 bases between them. The CDR3 is 14 residues long. The germline gives CDR1 MNHNY, CDR2 SVGAGI (reference sequence).

This clone was counted between two and nine times. This chain connects TRBV18 to TRBJ1-2; D perhaps matches TRBD1 (6 bases). With 4 bases removed from V and 0 bases from J, the gap between germline ends came to 21 bases. This CDR3 contains 18 residues. Germline V gene sequence: CDR1 KGHSH, CDR2 LQKENI. CDR3 coding DNA: TGTGCCAGCTCACTGCAACCGGGACAAGGGGCCCCTAACTATGGCTACACCTTC. Translation gives CASSLQPGQGAPNYGYTF.

This clone has just one count. The V gene is TRBV28, the J gene TRBJ2-1; 9 nucleotides agree with TRBD2. The germline CDR1 and CDR2 sequences are MDHEN and SYDVKM. The CDR3 has 17 amino acids. V was pared by 5 bases and J by 0 bases, with 8 bases of the junction left unmatched. The CDR3 DNA sequence: TGTGCCAGCAGTCCCCGACTAGCGGCCGTCTCCTACAATGAGCAGTTCTTC. The encoded protein is CASSPRLAAVSYNEQFF.

Only a few counts were recorded for this clone. The chain uses TRBV28 and TRBJ2-5; 7 bases fit TRBD1. The V segment lost 7 bases and the J segment 7 bases; nucleotides outside the gene matches: 9. The CDR3 is 13 residues long. Germline V lookup: CDR1 MDHEN, CDR2 SYDVKM. The CDR3 here is CASIVGGAGTQYF. CDR3 bases: TGTGCCAGCATCGTAGGGGGCGCGGGGACCCAGTACTTC. Full variable domain (rest looked up from reference TRBV28 and TRBJ2-5): DVKVTQSSRYLVKRTGEKVFLECVQDMDHENMFWYRQDPGLGLRLIYFSYDVKMKEKGDIPEGYSVSREKKERFSLILESASTNQTSMYLCASIVGGAGTQYFGPGTRLLVL.

The chain links TRBV7-9 to TRBJ1-2; D is unresolved. Per germline, CDR1 SEHNR and CDR2 FQNEAQ (reference sequence). This CDR3 has 15 residues. V lost 3 bases and J lost 9, with 20 bases in between. This CDR3 is CASSLVSSWPGSYTF. CDR3 coding DNA: TGTGCCAGCAGCTTGGTGTCGTCCTGGCCGGGGAGCTACACCTTC.

This clone showed up just once. CDR3 sequence: CASSSGTGSGNTIYF. CDR3 sequence (DNA): TGTGCCAGCAGTTCCGGGACAGGCTCTGGAAACACCATATATTTT. The chain uses TRBV6-1 and TRBJ1-3, with 8 bases that match TRBD1. V shed 5 bases and J 0 bases; nucleotides not matched to a gene: 3. The CDR3 runs 15 residues. Germline-derived CDR1 and CDR2 are MNHNS and SASEGT.

V usage is TRBV2 and J usage is TRBJ1-1; the match to TRBD1 covers 7 bases. The CDR3 runs 14 residues. CDR1 is SNHLY, CDR2 FYNNEI, per germline. The ends lost 5 bases at V and 5 bases at J; junction bases unmatched: 8. CDR3 sequence (DNA): TGTGCCAGCAGTTCCCTGACAGGGAGGACTGAAGCTTTCTTT. The encoded protein is CASSSLTGRTEAFF.